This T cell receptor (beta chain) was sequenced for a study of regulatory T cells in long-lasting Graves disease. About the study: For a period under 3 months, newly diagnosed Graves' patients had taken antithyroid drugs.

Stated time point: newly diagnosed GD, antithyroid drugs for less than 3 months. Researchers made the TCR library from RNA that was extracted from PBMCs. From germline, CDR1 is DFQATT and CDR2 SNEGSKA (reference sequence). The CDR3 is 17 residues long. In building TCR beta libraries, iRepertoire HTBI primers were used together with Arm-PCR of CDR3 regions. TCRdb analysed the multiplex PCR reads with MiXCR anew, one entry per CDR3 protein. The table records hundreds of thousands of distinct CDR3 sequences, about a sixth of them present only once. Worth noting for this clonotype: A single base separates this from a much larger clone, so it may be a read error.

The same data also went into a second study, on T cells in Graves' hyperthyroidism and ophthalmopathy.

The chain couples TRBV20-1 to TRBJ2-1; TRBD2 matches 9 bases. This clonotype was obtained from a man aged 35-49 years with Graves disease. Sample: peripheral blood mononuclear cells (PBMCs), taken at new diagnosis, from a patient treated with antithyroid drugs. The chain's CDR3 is CSARWVELAGLYNKQFF. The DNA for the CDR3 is TGCAGTGCTAGATGGGTGGAACTAGCGGGTCTTTACAATAAGCAGTTCTTC.